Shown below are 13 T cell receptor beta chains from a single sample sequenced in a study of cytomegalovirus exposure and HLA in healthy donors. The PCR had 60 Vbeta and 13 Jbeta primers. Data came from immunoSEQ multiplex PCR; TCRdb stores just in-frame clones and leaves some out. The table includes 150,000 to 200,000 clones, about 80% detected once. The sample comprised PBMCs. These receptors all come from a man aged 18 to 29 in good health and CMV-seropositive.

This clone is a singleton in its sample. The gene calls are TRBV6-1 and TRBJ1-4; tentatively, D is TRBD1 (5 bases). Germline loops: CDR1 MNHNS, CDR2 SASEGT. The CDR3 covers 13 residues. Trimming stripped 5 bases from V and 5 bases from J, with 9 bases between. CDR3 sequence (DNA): TGTGCCAGCAGTAGGACAAGGAATGAAAAACTGTTTTTT. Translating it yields CASSRTRNEKLFF.

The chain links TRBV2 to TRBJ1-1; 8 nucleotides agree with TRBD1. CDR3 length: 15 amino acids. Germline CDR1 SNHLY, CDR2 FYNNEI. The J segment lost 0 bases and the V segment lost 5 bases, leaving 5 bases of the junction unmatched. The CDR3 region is CASSRQGQMNTEAFF. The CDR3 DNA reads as TGTGCCAGCAGTAGACAGGGGCAAATGAACACTGAAGCTTTCTTT.

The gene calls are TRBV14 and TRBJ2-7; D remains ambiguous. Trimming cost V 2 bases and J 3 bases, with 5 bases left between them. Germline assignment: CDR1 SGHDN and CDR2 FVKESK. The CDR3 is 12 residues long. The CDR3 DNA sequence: TGTGCCAGCAGCCAAACGGGCTACGAGCAGTACTTC. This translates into CASSQTGYEQYF.

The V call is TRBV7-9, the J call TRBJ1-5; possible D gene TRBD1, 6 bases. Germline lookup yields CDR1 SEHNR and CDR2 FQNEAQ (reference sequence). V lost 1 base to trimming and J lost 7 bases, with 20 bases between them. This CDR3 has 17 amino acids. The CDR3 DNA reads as TGTGCCAGCAGCTTAGGCAAGGGCAACAGGGACGGCCAGCCCCAGCATTTT. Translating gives CASSLGKGNRDGQPQHF.

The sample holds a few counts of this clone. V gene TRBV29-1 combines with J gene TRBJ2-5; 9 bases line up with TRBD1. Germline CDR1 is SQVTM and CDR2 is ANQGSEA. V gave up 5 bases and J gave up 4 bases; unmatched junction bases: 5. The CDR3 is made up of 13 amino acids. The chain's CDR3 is CSVLGQGRETQYF. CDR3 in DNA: TGCAGCGTTTTGGGACAGGGCCGAGAGACCCAGTACTTC.

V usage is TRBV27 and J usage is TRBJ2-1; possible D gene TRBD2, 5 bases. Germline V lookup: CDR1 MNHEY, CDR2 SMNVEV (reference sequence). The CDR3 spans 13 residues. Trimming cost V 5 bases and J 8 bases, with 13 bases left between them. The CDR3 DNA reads TGTGCCAGCAGTCCAACTAGTTTCGATGAGCAGTTCTTC. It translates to CASSPTSFDEQFF.

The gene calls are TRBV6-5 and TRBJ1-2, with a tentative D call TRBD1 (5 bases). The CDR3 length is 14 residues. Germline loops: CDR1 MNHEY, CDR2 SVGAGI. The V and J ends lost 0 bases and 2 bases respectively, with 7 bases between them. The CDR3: CASSYSSGNYGYTF. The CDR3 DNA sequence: TGTGCCAGCAGTTACTCGTCAGGGAACTATGGCTACACCTTC.

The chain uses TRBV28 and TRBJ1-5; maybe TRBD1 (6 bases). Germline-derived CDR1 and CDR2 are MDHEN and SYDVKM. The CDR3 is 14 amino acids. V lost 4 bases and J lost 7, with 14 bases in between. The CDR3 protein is CASSSSPGDQPQHF. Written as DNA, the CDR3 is TGTGCCAGCAGTTCATCTCCAGGGGACCAGCCCCAGCATTTT.

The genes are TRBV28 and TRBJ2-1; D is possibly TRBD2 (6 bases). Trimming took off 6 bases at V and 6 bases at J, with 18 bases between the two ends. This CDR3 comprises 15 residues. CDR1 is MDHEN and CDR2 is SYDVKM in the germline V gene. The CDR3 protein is CASRFVRESANEQFF. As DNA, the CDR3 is TGTGCCAGCAGATTTGTCCGGGAGTCGGCCAATGAGCAGTTCTTC.

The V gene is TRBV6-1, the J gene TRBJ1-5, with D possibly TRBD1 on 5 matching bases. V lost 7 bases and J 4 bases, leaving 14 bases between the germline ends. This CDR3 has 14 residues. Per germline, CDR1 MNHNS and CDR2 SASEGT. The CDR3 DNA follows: TGTGCCAGCACTGTGGCCAGGGATAATCAGCCCCAGCATTTT. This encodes CASTVARDNQPQHF.

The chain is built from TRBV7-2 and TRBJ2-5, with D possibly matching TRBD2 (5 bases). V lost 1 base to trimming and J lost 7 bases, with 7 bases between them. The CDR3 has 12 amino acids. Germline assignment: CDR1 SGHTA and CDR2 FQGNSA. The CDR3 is CASSLDLATQYF. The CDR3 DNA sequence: TGTGCCAGCAGCTTAGACCTAGCGACCCAGTACTTC.

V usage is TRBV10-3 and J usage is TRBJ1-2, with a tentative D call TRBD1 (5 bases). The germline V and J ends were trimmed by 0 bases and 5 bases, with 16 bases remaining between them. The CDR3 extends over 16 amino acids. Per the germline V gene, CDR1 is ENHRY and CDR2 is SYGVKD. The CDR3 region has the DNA TGTGCCATCAGTGAGTCTATAGGGGCCCCTCCTTATGGCTACACCTTC. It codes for CAISESIGAPPYGYTF.

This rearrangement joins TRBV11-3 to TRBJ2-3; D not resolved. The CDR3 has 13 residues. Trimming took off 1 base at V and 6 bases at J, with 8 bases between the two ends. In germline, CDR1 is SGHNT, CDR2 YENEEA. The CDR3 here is CASSLGAFDTQYF. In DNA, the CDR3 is TGTGCCAGCAGCTTAGGCGCTTTTGATACGCAGTATTTT.